The 17 T cell receptor beta chains below come from one sample, sequenced in a study of T cell repertoires in cytomegalovirus infection (dated by TCRdb to about 2019). These receptors' targets are unknown. Sequencing instrument: Illumina HiSeq 1500. TCRdb redid the processing of the public reads, applying fastp at Q25 and MiXCR, and retained in-frame beta chains. Entries are consolidated by CDR3 protein sequence, retaining the most common genes and DNA. This sample lists approximately 770,000 distinct CDR3 sequences; almost 30% were detected once. Clones ranked in the top ten supply 13% of the sample. Explained via the paper, the treatment or condition label denotes: in vitro stimulation with specific CMV peptide epitopes to enrich CMV-specific T cells. The specimen was cultured CD8+ T cells from PBMCs, collected from culture after CMV antigen stimulation. These receptors were collected from a human donor in good health (CMV status not recorded). Some clones in this sample may be carry-over from other donors' samples.

This clonotype was counted at least ten times. The chain carries TRBV7-4 and TRBJ2-3; TRBD1 matches 8 bases. In germline, CDR1 is SGHVT, CDR2 SQSDAQ. CDR3 length equals 16 residues. Unmatched junction bases numbered 6, after V lost 4 bases and J lost 0 bases. The CDR3 DNA reads as TGTGCCAGCAGCTCCCTGACAGGGGCTAGCACAGATACGCAGTATTTT. Its protein product is CASSSLTGASTDTQYF.

This clonotype has just a few counts. The genes are TRBV6-2 or TRBV6-3 and TRBJ2-5; 9 bases align to TRBD1. V trimming: 3 bases; J trimming: 3 bases; junction bases outside the gene matches: 5. The CDR3 has 15 residues. Germline-derived CDR1 and CDR2 are MNHEY and SVGEGT. The CDR3 here is CASSYPTGGEETQYF. CDR3 DNA: TGTGCCAGCAGTTATCCCACAGGGGGCGAAGAGACCCAGTACTTC.

This clonotype has just a few counts. The CDR3 protein is CASSETGSEDEAFF. For the CDR3, the DNA is TGTGCCAGCAGCGAGACAGGGTCCGAGGATGAAGCTTTCTTT. The rearrangement joins TRBV9 to TRBJ1-1, with 7 nucleotides matching TRBD1. V shed 3 bases, J shed 7 bases, and the junction held 9 bases outside the gene matches. This CDR3 has 14 residues. Germline V gene sequence: CDR1 SGDLS, CDR2 YYNGEE.

The V and J genes are TRBV7-6 and TRBJ2-5; no reliable D call. V was pared by 7 bases and J by 5 bases, with 17 bases between. The germline CDR1 and CDR2 sequences are SGHVS and FNYEAQ. CDR3 length equals 14 residues. CDR3 nucleotide sequence: TGTGCCAGCACCAACTATCCCGGAGTGGAGACCCAGTACTTC. It yields the protein CASTNYPGVETQYF.

The V gene is TRBV6-1, the J gene TRBJ2-7; possibly TRBD1 for D (6 bases). Germline loops: CDR1 MNHNS, CDR2 SASEGT. The V end lost 4 bases, the J end lost 0 bases, and 7 bases lay between the germline ends. The CDR3 extends over 13 amino acids. CDR3 bases: TGTGCCAGCAGTGTGGACAGCTCCTACGAGCAGTACGTC. As protein: CASSVDSSYEQYV.

V is TRBV9 and J is TRBJ2-5; weak D call: TRBD2 (6 bases). This CDR3 contains 17 residues. Trimming removed 4 bases from V and 7 bases from J, with 26 bases in between. Germline lookup yields CDR1 SGDLS and CDR2 YYNGEE. The CDR3 DNA sequence: TGTGCCAGCAGCACAGGAGGGGACCCTCTTGGGGAAACGACCCAGTACTTC. This gives the protein CASSTGGDPLGETTQYF.

The sample holds many counts of this clonotype. The chain uses TRBV7-3 and TRBJ1-1, with a possible D match to TRBD1 (5 bases). The V gene lost 2 bases and the J gene lost 1 base, with 8 bases spanning the gap. This CDR3 comprises 14 residues. Germline V gives CDR1 SGHTA, CDR2 FQGTGA. CDR3 loop: CASSLLGTNTEAFF. In DNA, the CDR3 is TGTGCCAGCAGCTTATTAGGGACGAACACTGAAGCTTTCTTT.

This clonotype was counted many times. The V call is TRBV7-8, the J call TRBJ1-2, with D tentatively TRBD1 (6 bases). The V end was cut by 7 bases, the J end by 5 bases, with 14 bases between. The V gene's germline CDR1 is SGHVS and CDR2 FQNEAQ. This CDR3 is built from 13 residues. CDR3 nucleotides: TGTGCCAGCAACCCTGGGGGCCGGTATGGCTACACCTTC. Translated: CASNPGGRYGYTF.

Only a few counts were recorded for this clonotype. The chain links TRBV7-3 to TRBJ1-4; 7 bases line up with TRBD1. Trimming at V came to 5 bases and at J to 0 bases, leaving 3 bases not matched to a gene. The V gene's germline CDR1 is SGHTA and CDR2 FQGTGA. The CDR3 extends over 15 amino acids. The CDR3 sequence: CASSRGQATNEKLFF. The CDR3 bases are TGTGCCAGCAGCCGCGGACAGGCAACTAATGAAAAACTGTTTTTT.

As concerns this clonotype: As the CDR3 is not closed by the conserved phenylalanine or tryptophan, this likely results from a read error. The chain recombines TRBV7-4 with TRBJ1-1; D not certain. Deletions cut 4 bases from V and 0 bases from J, with 3 bases between. Germline CDR1 is SGHVT and CDR2 is SQSDAQ. This CDR3 has 12 residues. CDR3 sequence reads: CASSSMNTEAFL. The DNA for the CDR3 is TGTGCCAGCAGCTCTATGAACACTGAAGCTTTCCTT.

The rearrangement links TRBV7-9 to TRBJ2-3; 7 nucleotides match TRBD2. The CDR3 length is 17 residues. With 4 bases clipped from V and 0 bases from J, the junction kept 10 bases outside the gene matches. CDR1 and CDR2 (germline): SEHNR, FQNEAQ (reference sequence). The CDR3 loop reads CASSSRAGPTSTDTQYF. In DNA form, the CDR3 reads TGTGCCAGCAGCTCCCGAGCGGGACCGACTAGCACAGATACGCAGTATTTT.

The table lists this clonotype with a few counts. J is TRBJ2-3 and V is TRBV20-1, with D perhaps TRBD2 (5 bases). V gave up 0 bases and J gave up 5 bases, with 21 bases separating them. The V gene's germline CDR1 is DFQATT and CDR2 SNEGSKA (reference sequence). The CDR3 is 17 amino acids. CDR3 sequence reads: CSARDSRETSTVDTQYF. The CDR3, as DNA: TGCAGTGCTAGAGATTCAAGGGAAACTAGTACAGTAGATACGCAGTATTTT.

The rearrangement joins TRBV20-1 to TRBJ2-1, with D possibly TRBD2 on 6 matching bases. The V end lost 6 bases, the J end lost 1 base, and 19 bases lay between the germline ends. Germline V CDR1 and CDR2: DFQATT, SNEGSKA (reference sequence). The CDR3 has 16 amino acids. The CDR3 loop is CSAELRGVGSYNEQFF. Written as DNA, the CDR3 is TGCAGTGCCGAACTCCGCGGGGTAGGTTCCTACAATGAGCAGTTCTTC.

This clonotype was picked up one time. This may be a read error, as it is one base from a much larger clone. The J gene is TRBJ2-7, the V gene TRBV7-8; the D is unclear. The germline V gene has CDR1 SGHVS and CDR2 FQNEAQ. V dropped 5 bases and J dropped 5 bases, with 22 bases sitting between them. This CDR3 region has 16 residues. Written as DNA, the CDR3 is TGTGCCAGCAGCCCTCAGTCGGGTAGCTCTCCGAACGAGCAGTACGTC. Residues: CASSPQSGSSPNEQYV.

A few counts support this clonotype. The chain couples TRBV6-1 to TRBJ2-7, with D possibly being TRBD1 or TRBD2 (6 bases each). CDR3 size: 15 residues. Germline loops: CDR1 MNHNS, CDR2 SASEGT. V was trimmed by 2 bases and J by 4 bases, leaving 15 bases between them. The chain's CDR3 is CASSENGGAGYEQYF. The DNA for the CDR3 is TGTGCCAGCAGTGAAAACGGGGGCGCGGGGTACGAGCAGTACTTC.

Worth noting for this clonotype: A junction end diverges from the germline sequence, so it may reflect a read error. This chain joins TRBV15 and TRBJ2-5; 7 nucleotides agree with TRBD1. The CDR3 is made up of 15 amino acids. Germline V lookup: CDR1 LNHNV, CDR2 YYDKDF (reference sequence). The CDR3 nucleotides read TGTGCCACCAGCAGAGACCCAGGACAGGTCCCCCAACCATGGTTC. It specifies CATSRDPGQVPQPWF.

This clonotype was seen ten or more times. The chain carries TRBV12-3 or TRBV12-4 and TRBJ2-7, with 8 nucleotides matching TRBD1. Unmatched junction bases numbered 3, after V lost 8 bases and J lost 3 bases. This CDR3 region has 12 residues. Written as DNA, the CDR3 is TGTGCCAGCGGCGGACAGGGCTACGAGCAGTACTTC. It codes for CASGGQGYEQYF.